This T cell receptor beta chain was found in a study of cytomegalovirus exposure and HLA in healthy donors. Produced via immunoSEQ multiplex PCR; TCRdb's table is partial and in-frame only. The table has around 190,000 clones, 86% seen once. Trimming removed 4 bases from V and 6 bases from J, with 9 bases in between. Germline CDR1 LNHDA, CDR2 SQIVND (reference sequence). The CDR3 contains 12 residues. The receptor was derived from a man aged 30 to 45 in good health and CMV-seropositive. The source material was PBMCs. The chain couples TRBV19 to TRBJ1-1, with D perhaps matching TRBD1 (5 bases). The CDR3 sequence: CASSTGLPEAFF. DNA of the CDR3: TGTGCCAGTAGTACAGGGCTGCCTGAAGCTTTCTTT.